This record looks at one TCR beta chain sequence and its context. Its specificity is unknown. This entry comes from a study of T cells in Graves' hyperthyroidism and ophthalmopathy. Study-level points and caveats: A 13 V-J model separated ophthalmopathy from stable hyperthyroidism. The blood repertoire included most of the expanded thyroid clonotypes above 0.001.

The CDR3 spans 16 residues. CDR1 is SGHDN, CDR2 FVKESK, per germline. V lost 4 bases and J lost 2; bases outside the gene matches: 9. TCR beta CDR3 regions were amplified from RNA. HTBI primers were employed in a first-round RT-PCR of the TCR CDR3. MiXCR, run by TCRdb on the multiplex PCR reads, gives a single entry per CDR3 protein. The table lists 550,000 to 600,000 distinct CDR3 sequences, around 46% of them singletons. Sequences were obtained from peripheral blood or thyroid tissue (not recorded which). This receptor was obtained from an adult woman with Graves' disease, either hyperthyroidism or ophthalmopathy (not recorded which). The rearrangement links TRBV14 to TRBJ2-7; 9 positions match TRBD1. The CDR3 protein is CASSRGARTGAYEQYF. DNA for the CDR3: TGTGCCAGCAGCCGAGGAGCAAGGACAGGGGCCTACGAGCAGTACTTC. Supplemented by reference TRBV14 and TRBJ2-7, the full variable domain reads EAGVTQFPSHSVIEKGQTVTLRCDPISGHDNLYWYRRVMGKEIKFLLHFVKESKQDESGMPNNRFLAERTGGTYSTLKVQPAELEDSGVYFCASSRGARTGAYEQYFGPGTRLTVT.